Shown below are 18 T cell receptor beta chains from a single sample sequenced in a study of lymphopenia after photon versus proton radiotherapy. Sequenced by immunoSEQ multiplex PCR; TCRdb stores in-frame clones only, minus some. Of approximately 45,000 clones in the sample, roughly 87% were seen once. The sample in question was peripheral blood, obtained from a patient treated with photon-based radiotherapy. The receptor source for this set is a man between 40 and 49 years old with gastric cancer.

Here the CDR3 reads CASSLVIFGRASSYNEQFF. CDR3 coding DNA: TGTGCCAGCAGCTTAGTAATTTTCGGCAGAGCCTCCTCCTACAATGAGCAGTTCTTC. The chain joins TRBV7-9 to TRBJ2-1; D not certain. The CDR3 contains 19 residues. The V gene lost 1 base and the J gene lost 0 bases, with 19 bases spanning the gap. The germline V gene encodes CDR1 SEHNR and CDR2 FQNEAQ (reference sequence). Drawing the rest from reference TRBV7-9 and TRBJ2-1, the complete variable domain is DTGVSQNPRHKITKRGQNVTFRCDPISEHNRLYWYRQTLGQGPEFLTYFQNEAQLEKSRLLSDRFSAERPKGSFSTLEIQRTEQGDSAMYLCASSLVIFGRASSYNEQFFGPGTRLTVL.

The chain uses TRBV7-2 and TRBJ2-1; 8 positions agree with TRBD2. After removal of 5 bases from V and 9 bases from J, the junction contained 9 bases not matched to a gene. Per the germline V gene, CDR1 is SGHTA and CDR2 is FQGNSA. The CDR3 totals 14 residues. The DNA of the CDR3 is TGTGCCAGCAGCCCGACCCTCGCGGGGGGTGAGCAGTTCTTC. Its translation: CASSPTLAGGEQFF.

The gene calls are TRBV11-3 and TRBJ1-5, with 10 nucleotides matching TRBD1. Germline CDR1 reads SGHNT; CDR2 reads YENEEA. This CDR3 has 16 amino acids. The trim removed 1 base at V and 2 bases at J, leaving 2 bases unmatched. CDR3 loop: CASSLGGQGCNQPQHF. CDR3 nucleotide sequence: TGTGCCAGCAGCTTAGGGGGACAGGGGTGCAATCAGCCCCAGCATTTT. The whole variable domain, remainder taken from reference TRBV11-3 and TRBJ1-5, is EAGVVQSPRYKIIEKKQPVAFWCNPISGHNTLYWYLQNLGQGPELLIRYENEEAVDDSQLPKDRFSAERLKGVDSTLKIQPAELGDSAVYLCASSLGGQGCNQPQHFGDGTRLSIL.

The chain combines TRBV5-4 with TRBJ2-5; 10 positions match TRBD1. V shed 4 bases and J 1 base; nucleotides not matched to a gene: 4. This CDR3 spans 15 amino acids. CDR1 is SGHNT and CDR2 is YYREEE in the germline V gene (reference sequence). CDR3 residues: CASSGRDRGQETQYF. CDR3 bases: TGTGCCAGCAGCGGCCGGGACAGGGGCCAAGAGACCCAGTACTTC.

CDR3 in DNA: TGTGCCAGCAGTCCCACTAGCGGGGGCCCCACAGATACGCAGTATTTT. Protein: CASSPTSGGPTDTQYF. V is TRBV6-6 and J is TRBJ2-3; 11 bases line up with TRBD2. CDR1 MNHNY and CDR2 SVGAGI come from the germline V gene (reference sequence). The J segment lost 2 bases and the V segment lost 5 bases, leaving 6 bases of the junction unmatched. The CDR3 sequence is 16 residues long.

The chain recombines TRBV27 with TRBJ1-1; the D gene is possibly TRBD1 (5 bases). Germline CDR1 MNHEY, CDR2 SMNVEV (reference sequence). There are 14 residues in the CDR3. V was cut by 6 bases and J by 0 bases, with 11 bases left in between. CDR3 amino acids: CASRLGGMNTEAFF. In DNA form, the CDR3 reads TGTGCCAGCAGACTGGGGGGGATGAACACTGAAGCTTTCTTT.

The chain couples TRBV30 to TRBJ1-4; D unresolved. V was shortened by 5 bases and J by 8 bases, with 12 bases between the two germline ends. CDR3 length equals 12 residues. Germline lookup yields CDR1 GTSNPN and CDR2 SVGIG (reference sequence). Written as DNA, the CDR3 is TGTGCCTGGGCGGGCCTGGGGGAAAAACTGTTTTTT. Residues: CAWAGLGEKLFF. Based on the CDR3 plus reference TRBV30 and TRBJ1-4, the full variable domain is SQTIHQWPATLVQPVGSPLSLECTVEGTSNPNLYWYRQAAGRGLQLLFYSVGIGQISSEVPQNLSASRPQDRQFILSSKKLLLSDSGFYLCAWAGLGEKLFFGSGTQLSVL.

J is TRBJ1-2 and V is TRBV11-3; maybe TRBD1 (5 bases). The CDR3 extends over 14 amino acids. CDR1 is SGHNT and CDR2 is YENEEA in the germline V gene. The ends were cut back, 0 bases at V and 9 bases at J, with 14 bases in the middle. This CDR3 is CASSLDGAGHSYTF. The CDR3 bases are TGTGCCAGCAGCTTAGACGGCGCAGGGCATAGCTACACCTTC.

The rearrangement joins TRBV7-3 to TRBJ2-3; 10 bases are shared with TRBD2. The CDR3 extends over 16 amino acids. Germline CDR1 SGHTA, CDR2 FQGTGA. V was clipped by 5 bases and J by 0 bases; unmatched bases: 5. The CDR3 DNA reads as TGTGCCAGCAGCGAGGTACTAGCGGGGAGCACAGATACGCAGTATTTT. Translated, it gives CASSEVLAGSTDTQYF.

The CDR3 protein is CASSRGRGEQPQHF. The CDR3 coding sequence is TGTGCCAGTAGTAGGGGCAGGGGAGAACAGCCCCAGCATTTT. The chain uses TRBV19 and TRBJ1-5, with D possibly TRBD1 on 6 matching bases. The V end was cut by 4 bases, the J end by 7 bases, with 14 bases between. CDR3 size: 14 residues. CDR1 and CDR2 from the germline V gene are LNHDA and SQIVND (reference sequence).

V gene TRBV11-2 combines with J gene TRBJ2-5; D is possibly TRBD1 (6 bases). CDR1 is SGHAT, CDR2 FQNNGV, per germline. Trimming took 4 bases from V and 7 from J, leaving 16 bases between them. The CDR3 has 14 residues. CDR3 in DNA: TGTGCCAGCAGCTACGAAAACAGGGAAGGGACCCAGTACTTC. This sequence encodes CASSYENREGTQYF.

V and J are TRBV18 and TRBJ2-7; D not certain. This CDR3 comprises 14 residues. The germline CDR1 and CDR2 sequences are KGHSH and LQKENI. Trimming left V 0 bases short and J 3 bases short, with 9 bases between. CDR3 bases: TGTGCCAGCTCACCACCGACGGGTTTCTACGAGCAGTACTTC. This gives the protein CASSPPTGFYEQYF.

The chain couples TRBV2 to TRBJ1-4, with TRBD1 identical over 7 bases. V lost 6 bases and J lost 7; bases outside the gene matches: 5. Germline CDR1 reads SNHLY; CDR2 reads FYNNEI. This CDR3 contains 13 residues. In nucleotides, the CDR3 is TGTGCCAGCAGACGACAGGGTGGTGAAAAACTGTTTTTT. This encodes CASRRQGGEKLFF.

V and J are TRBV5-5 and TRBJ1-2; weak D call: TRBD1 (6 bases). Germline V gene data show CDR1 as SGHKS and CDR2 as YYEKEE (reference sequence). Trimming shortened V by 3 bases and J by 0 bases, and 15 bases separated the two germline ends. The CDR3 has 16 residues. CDR3 region: CASSSDYRTANYGYTF. Written as DNA, the CDR3 is TGTGCCAGCAGCTCTGATTACAGGACAGCTAACTATGGCTACACCTTC.

CDR3 amino acids: CASRKVGGPTNEKLFF. CDR3 in DNA: TGCGCCAGCAGAAAAGTGGGGGGTCCAACTAATGAAAAACTGTTTTTT. This chain uses TRBV4-1 with TRBJ1-4; the D gene is possibly TRBD1 (5 bases). V lost 6 bases and J lost 0, with 14 bases in between. CDR1 is MGHRA, CDR2 YSYEKL, per germline. The CDR3 contains 16 residues.

The chain carries TRBV4-2 and TRBJ2-1; TRBD2 matches at 7 bases. The CDR3 has 14 amino acids. Germline V gives CDR1 LGHNA, CDR2 YNFKEQ. Trimming took 3 bases from V and 4 from J; bases not matched to a gene: 3. The CDR3 loop reads CASSQGGGYNEQFF. The CDR3 region has the DNA TGTGCCAGCAGCCAGGGGGGGGGATACAATGAGCAGTTCTTC.

This rearrangement joins TRBV11-2 to TRBJ2-1; D possibly corresponds to TRBD2 (6 bases). Between the trimmed V and J ends, which lost 2 bases and 0 bases, there was a span of 14 bases. The CDR3 extends over 17 amino acids. From germline, CDR1 is SGHAT and CDR2 FQNNGV. CDR3 protein: CASSLTGAGSSYNEQFF. Written as DNA, the CDR3 is TGTGCCAGCAGCTTAACTGGGGCGGGGAGCTCCTACAATGAGCAGTTCTTC.

This clone showed up just a few times. This chain links TRBV27 with TRBJ1-2, with D unresolved. Looked up from germline, CDR1 is MNHEY and CDR2 is SMNVEV (reference sequence). The V and J ends lost 7 bases and 4 bases respectively, with 13 bases between them. The CDR3 totals 13 residues. Written as DNA, the CDR3 is TGTGCCAGCAACTCGTATGGAGGCTATGGCTACACCTTC. It specifies CASNSYGGYGYTF.